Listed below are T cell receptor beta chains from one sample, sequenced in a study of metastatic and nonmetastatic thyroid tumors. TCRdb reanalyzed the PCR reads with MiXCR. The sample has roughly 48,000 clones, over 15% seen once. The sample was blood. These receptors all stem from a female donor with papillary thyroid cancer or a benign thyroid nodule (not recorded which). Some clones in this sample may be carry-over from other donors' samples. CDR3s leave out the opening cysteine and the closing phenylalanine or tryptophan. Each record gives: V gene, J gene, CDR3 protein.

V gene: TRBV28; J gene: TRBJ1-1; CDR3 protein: ASSSRFMNTEAF
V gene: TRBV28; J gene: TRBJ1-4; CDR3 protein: ARSQKTGGDEELF
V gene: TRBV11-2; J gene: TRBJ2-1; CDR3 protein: ASSQIRQGDEQF
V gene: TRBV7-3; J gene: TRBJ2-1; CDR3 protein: ASSLGSYNEQF
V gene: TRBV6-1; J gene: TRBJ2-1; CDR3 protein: ASSEAGPRNEQF
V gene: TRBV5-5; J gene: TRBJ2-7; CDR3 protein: ASSLSGQGYEQY
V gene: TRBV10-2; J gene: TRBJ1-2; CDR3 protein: ASIDRTYGYT
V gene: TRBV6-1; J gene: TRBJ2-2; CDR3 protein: ASWDPPPNTGELF
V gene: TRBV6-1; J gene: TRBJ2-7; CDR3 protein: ASSGREGREGLPNAYEQY
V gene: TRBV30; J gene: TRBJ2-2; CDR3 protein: AWSGTSGSAGELF
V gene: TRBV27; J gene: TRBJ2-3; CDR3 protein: ASSFLGQGARDTQY
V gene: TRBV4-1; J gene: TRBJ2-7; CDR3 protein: ASSTGLAGVLGEQY
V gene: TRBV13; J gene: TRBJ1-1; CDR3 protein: ASSLGTGMNTEAF
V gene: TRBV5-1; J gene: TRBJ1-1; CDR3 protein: ASSTTVGLRDTEAF
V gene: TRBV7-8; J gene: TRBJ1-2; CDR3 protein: ASSFQGTSASNYGYT
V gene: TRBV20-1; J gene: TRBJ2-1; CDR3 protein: SARPQGSYNEQF
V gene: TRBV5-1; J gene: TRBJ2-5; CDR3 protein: ASSGGLAGVRETQY
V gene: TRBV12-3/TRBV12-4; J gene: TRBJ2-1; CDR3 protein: ASSLGGSAGAIYNEQF
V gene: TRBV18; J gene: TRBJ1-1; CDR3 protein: ASSQGAKNTEAF
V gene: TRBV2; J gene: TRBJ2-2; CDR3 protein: ASSKVGGSGFGTVNTGELF
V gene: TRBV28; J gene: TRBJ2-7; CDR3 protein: ASSSQPGLGDLNYEQY
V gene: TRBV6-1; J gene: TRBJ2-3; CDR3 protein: ASKQHTVDTQY
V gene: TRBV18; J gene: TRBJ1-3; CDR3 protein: ASSPGRGLGNTIY
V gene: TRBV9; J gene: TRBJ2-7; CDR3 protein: ASSSRPFYEQY
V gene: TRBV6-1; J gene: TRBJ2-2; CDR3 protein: ASSDGGTGELF
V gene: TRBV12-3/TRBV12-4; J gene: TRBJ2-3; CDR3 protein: ASSSPRDRSTGADTQY
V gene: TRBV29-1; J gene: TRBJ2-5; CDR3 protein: SVVSVNSETQY
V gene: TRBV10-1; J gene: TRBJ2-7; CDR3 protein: ASSRWPPRLQY
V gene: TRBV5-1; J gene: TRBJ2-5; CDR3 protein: ASSFLAGGGEETQY
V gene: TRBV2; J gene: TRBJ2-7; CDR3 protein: ASSNNEQY
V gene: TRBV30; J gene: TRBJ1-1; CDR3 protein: AWGGVNTEAF
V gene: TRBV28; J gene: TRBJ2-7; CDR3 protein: ASSFIAYISYEQY
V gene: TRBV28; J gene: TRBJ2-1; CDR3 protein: ASSQQGGQRSEQF
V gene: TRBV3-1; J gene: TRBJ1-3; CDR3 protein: ASSQVGGSGNTIY
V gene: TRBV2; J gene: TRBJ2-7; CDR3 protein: ASSELLILYEQY
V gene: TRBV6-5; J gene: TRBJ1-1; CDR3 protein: ASSYQRASF
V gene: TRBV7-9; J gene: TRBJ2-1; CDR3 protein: ASSFRDTDFNEQF
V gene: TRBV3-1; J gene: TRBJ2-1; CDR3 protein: ASSQDVASPYNEQF
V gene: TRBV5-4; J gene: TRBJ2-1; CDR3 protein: VSSEGFYNEQF
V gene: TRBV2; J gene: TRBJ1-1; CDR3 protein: ASSEDRDTEAF